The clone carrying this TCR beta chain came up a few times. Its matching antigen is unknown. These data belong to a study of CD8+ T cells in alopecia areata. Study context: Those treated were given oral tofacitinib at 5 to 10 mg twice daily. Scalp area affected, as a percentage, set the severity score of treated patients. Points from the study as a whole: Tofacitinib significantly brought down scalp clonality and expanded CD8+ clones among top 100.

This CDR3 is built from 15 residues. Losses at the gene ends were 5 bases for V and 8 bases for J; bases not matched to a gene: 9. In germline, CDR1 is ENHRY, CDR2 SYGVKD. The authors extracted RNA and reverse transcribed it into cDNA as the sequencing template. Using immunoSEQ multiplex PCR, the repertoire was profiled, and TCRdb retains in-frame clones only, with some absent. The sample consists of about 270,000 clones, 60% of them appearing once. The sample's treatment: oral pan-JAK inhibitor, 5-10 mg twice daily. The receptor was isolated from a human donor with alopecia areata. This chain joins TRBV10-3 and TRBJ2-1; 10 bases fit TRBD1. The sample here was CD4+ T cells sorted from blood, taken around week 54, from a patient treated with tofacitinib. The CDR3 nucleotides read TGTGCCATCAGTTTAGGACAGGGGGTTTACGATGAGCAGTTCTTC. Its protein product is CAISLGQGVYDEQFF.